Shown below are 17 T cell receptor beta chains from a single sample sequenced in a study of T cells in Graves' hyperthyroidism and ophthalmopathy. TCR beta CDR3 sequences were amplified from RNA transcripts. The primer set for the first-round RT-PCR of the TCR CDR3 was HTBI. TCRdb reanalysed the multiplex PCR reads using MiXCR and keeps one entry per CDR3 protein. The repertoire holds 350,000 or so distinct CDR3 sequences, with around a sixth as singletons. Sequencing input: blood. The receptors derive from a woman aged 45 to 65 with Graves' hyperthyroidism.

The rearrangement links TRBV2 to TRBJ2-1; 12 bases align to TRBD2. This CDR3 region has 16 residues. J was trimmed by 0 bases and V by 6 bases; bases with no gene match: 3. Per the germline V gene, CDR1 is SNHLY and CDR2 is FYNNEI. CDR3 region: CASRGLAGSSYNEQFF. DNA for the CDR3: TGTGCCAGCAGAGGACTAGCGGGGAGCTCCTACAATGAGCAGTTCTTC. Drawing the rest from reference TRBV2 and TRBJ2-1, the complete variable domain is EPEVTQTPSHQVTQMGQEVILRCVPISNHLYFYWYRQILGQKVEFLVSFYNNEISEKSEIFDDQFSVERPDGSNFTLKIRSTKLEDSAMYFCASRGLAGSSYNEQFFGPGTRLTVL.

The rearrangement joins TRBV6-2 or TRBV6-3 to TRBJ2-1; 9 bases map to TRBD1. With V trimmed by 5 bases and J by 6 bases, 14 bases remained unmatched. The CDR3 spans 17 residues. Germline V gene data show CDR1 as MNHEY and CDR2 as SVGEGT. CDR3 protein: CASSPGVWDREINEQFF. CDR3 nucleotides: TGTGCCAGCAGTCCAGGAGTGTGGGACAGGGAAATCAATGAGCAGTTCTTC.

Notes on this clonotype: This may be a read error: a much more frequent sequence differs by one nucleotide. The chain carries TRBV3-1 and TRBJ2-6; unclear D gene. This CDR3 is 14 amino acids long. Germline V gives CDR1 LGHDT, CDR2 YNNKEL (reference sequence). The CDR3 protein is CASSQDLVANVLAF. The DNA for the CDR3 is TGTGCCAGCAGCCAAGATTTGGTGGCCAACGTCCTGGCTTTC.

This clonotype was counted only a few times. V gene TRBV3-1 combines with J gene TRBJ2-2, with a weak D call TRBD2 (6 bases). Germline values: CDR1 LGHDT, CDR2 YNNKEL (reference sequence). This CDR3 is built from 16 residues. V gave up 4 bases and J gave up 1 base, with 13 bases separating them. This CDR3 is CASSRPGTWNTGELFF. CDR3 bases: TGTGCCAGCAGCCGCCCCGGGACTTGGAACACCGGGGAGCTGTTTTTT. Full variable domain (rest looked up from reference TRBV3-1 and TRBJ2-2): DTAVSQTPKYLVTQMGNDKSIKCEQNLGHDTMYWYKQDSKKFLKIMFSYNNKELIINETVPNRFSPKSPDKAHLNLHINSLELGDSAVYFCASSRPGTWNTGELFFGEGSRLTVL.

J is TRBJ1-6 and V is TRBV27; D perhaps matches TRBD1 (5 bases). CDR1 and CDR2 from the germline V gene are MNHEY and SMNVEV (reference sequence). This CDR3 has 14 residues. V lost 6 bases to trimming and J lost 7 bases, with 13 bases between them. CDR3 amino acids: CASSPGLRNSPLHF. CDR3 nucleotide sequence: TGTGCCAGCAGCCCAGGGCTGAGGAATTCACCCCTCCACTTT.

This clonotype appeared many times. The rearrangement links TRBV20-1 to TRBJ2-7, with 13 bases matching TRBD2. Trimming removed 5 bases from V and 2 bases from J; junction bases left unmatched: 3. Germline CDR1 reads DFQATT; CDR2 reads SNEGSKA (reference sequence). This CDR3 spans 14 amino acids. CDR3: CSARTSGRPYEQYF. DNA of the CDR3: TGCAGTGCTCGGACTAGCGGGAGACCCTACGAGCAGTACTTC.

This clonotype occurred a few times. The chain combines TRBV9 with TRBJ2-2; D unresolved. Trimming removed 3 bases at V and 5 bases at J, with 17 bases between. Germline V gene sequence: CDR1 SGDLS, CDR2 YYNGEE. This CDR3 contains 16 residues. CDR3 in amino acids: CASSARAVVGTGELFF. Written as DNA, the CDR3 is TGTGCCAGCAGCGCCCGGGCGGTCGTCGGGACCGGGGAGCTGTTTTTT.

The CDR3 region is CASGKTGGAQPQHF. In nucleotides, the CDR3 is TGTGCCAGCGGAAAGACAGGGGGAGCTCAGCCCCAGCATTTT. This sequence joins TRBV6-1 and TRBJ1-5; 9 nucleotides line up with TRBD1. J gave up 6 bases and V 8 bases, and 8 bases lay outside the gene matches. This CDR3 contains 14 residues. The germline gives CDR1 MNHNS, CDR2 SASEGT.

There are a few counts of this clonotype. V usage is TRBV19 and J usage is TRBJ2-5; D possibly uses TRBD1 or TRBD2 (6 bases each). The V end lost 5 bases, the J end lost 2 bases, and 18 bases lay between the germline ends. Germline V gives CDR1 LNHDA, CDR2 SQIVND (reference sequence). The CDR3 extends over 16 amino acids. Here the CDR3 reads CASSSRGGTIQETQYF. CDR3 bases: TGTGCCAGTAGTTCCAGAGGGGGGACAATACAAGAGACCCAGTACTTC. Using reference TRBV19 and TRBJ2-5 for the parts outside the CDR3, the full variable domain is DGGITQSPKYLFRKEGQNVTLSCEQNLNHDAMYWYRQDPGQGLRLIYYSQIVNDFQKGDIAEGYSVSREKKESFPLTVTSAQKNPTAFYLCASSSRGGTIQETQYFGPGTRLLVL.

The table lists this clonotype with a few counts. V usage is TRBV2 and J usage is TRBJ2-7, with D tentatively TRBD2 (6 bases). CDR1 and CDR2 (germline): SNHLY, FYNNEI. V lost 6 bases, J lost 3 bases, and 12 bases lay in between. The CDR3 extends over 13 amino acids. The CDR3 protein is CASRGRYLYEQYV. In nucleotides, the CDR3 is TGTGCCAGCAGGGGGAGGTACCTCTACGAGCAGTACGTC.

In this sample, this clonotype turned up many times. The V gene is TRBV18, the J gene TRBJ2-5; D gene uncertain. CDR3 length: 14 residues. Germline assignment: CDR1 KGHSH and CDR2 LQKENI. The V gene lost 3 bases and the J gene lost 1 base, with 9 bases spanning the gap. CDR3 protein: CASSPVQIQETQYF. The CDR3 bases are TGTGCCAGCTCACCGGTGCAGATCCAAGAGACCCAGTACTTC.

J is TRBJ2-2 and V is TRBV6-1, with D possibly being TRBD1 (6 bases). V gave up 5 bases and J gave up 3 bases, with 13 bases separating them. Germline V gene sequence: CDR1 MNHNS, CDR2 SASEGT. The CDR3 is made up of 15 amino acids. The CDR3 bases are TGTGCCAGCAGTATTTCCGGGACACACACCGGGGAGCTGTTTTTT. Translation gives CASSISGTHTGELFF.

The sample holds many counts of this clonotype. This chain uses TRBV27 with TRBJ1-1; D gene unclear. V lost 3 bases and J 7 bases, leaving 21 bases between the germline ends. The CDR3 contains 16 residues. Per germline, CDR1 MNHEY and CDR2 SMNVEV (reference sequence). As DNA, the CDR3 is TGTGCCAGCAGTTTGGGCACTTGGGGTCCAGGCGGTGAAGCTTTCTTT. The encoded protein is CASSLGTWGPGGEAFF.

This clonotype was counted between two and nine times. This rearrangement joins TRBV6-1 to TRBJ2-7, with TRBD2 identical over 7 bases. CDR3 length equals 13 residues. Trimming took 6 bases from V and 6 from J; bases not matched to a gene: 8. Germline V gives CDR1 MNHNS, CDR2 SASEGT. The CDR3 here is CASSPGWGGEQYF. CDR3 nucleotide sequence: TGTGCCAGCAGCCCCGGATGGGGGGGCGAGCAGTACTTC.

This clonotype was observed many times. This chain connects TRBV30 to TRBJ2-7; 7 nucleotides align to TRBD1. Germline V gene data show CDR1 as GTSNPN and CDR2 as SVGIG (reference sequence). This CDR3 spans 11 amino acids. V was pared by 5 bases and J by 6 bases, with 4 bases of the junction left unmatched. The CDR3 coding sequence is TGTGCCTGGTCTACAGGGGTCGAGCAGTACTTC. Translated: CAWSTGVEQYF.

This clonotype was recorded many times. The CDR3 region is CASSFGTGQYF. The CDR3 DNA reads as TGTGCCAGCAGTTTCGGGACAGGGCAGTATTTT. The rearrangement joins TRBV27 to TRBJ2-3, with 8 positions matching TRBD1. Trimming at V came to 3 bases and at J to 11 bases, leaving 1 base not matched to a gene. The CDR3 covers 11 residues. Looked up from germline, CDR1 is MNHEY and CDR2 is SMNVEV (reference sequence).

In its sample, this clonotype was seen a few times. This chain joins TRBV10-1 and TRBJ1-1; the D is unclear. Trimming took 2 bases from V and 1 from J, leaving 8 bases between them. The germline CDR1 and CDR2 sequences are WNHNN and SYGVQD (reference sequence). CDR3 length equals 14 residues. The CDR3 region is CASSEGSWNTEAFF. CDR3 in DNA: TGCGCCAGCAGTGAGGGCAGCTGGAACACTGAAGCTTTCTTT.